Described below is a single TCR beta chain sequence and its context. Its cognate antigen has yet to be identified. One base away there is no much larger clone; base qualities are not given. To demonstrate the VDJtools post-analysis software, TCR beta repertoires were profiled from the peripheral blood of over ten young patients with multiple sclerosis. The patients with multiple sclerosis were children and adolescents between about 6 and 17 years of age. The library came from PCR. Sequencing instrument: Illumina HiSeq 2500. To reduce PCR and sequencing biases, unique molecular identifiers were incorporated into the TCR beta cDNA libraries. Approximately 500,000 cDNA molecules were obtained per 1 to 10 million input T cells, so each molecule approximated one T cell. The same protocol used for the earlier healthy control dataset was applied to prepare and sequence the patient libraries. Within a given batch, samples were prepared together, multiplexed and sequenced on the same HiSeq lane. In the authors' own workflow: MIGEC was used to process the raw barcoded reads, and molecular identifier groups with only a single read were discarded before consensus assembly and CDR3 extraction. VDJtools was used for post-analysis of the clonotype tables, with diversity normalized by down-sampling every dataset to the smallest sample size. In repertoire overlap clustering, CDR3 amino acid sequences, but not nucleotide sequences, were matched to correct batch-related cross-sample contamination. Clones were called with MiXCR by TCRdb after fastp trimmed the public reads at Q25, and only in-frame beta chains were retained. Every CDR3 protein is listed once, alongside the most common genes and DNA of its rows. The V and J calls follow TCRdb's processing rather than the paper's. The sample yields about 570,000 distinct CDR3 sequences; 30% to 40% were counted once. The ten largest clonotypes hold 4.5% to 7.5% of the sample.

This entry comes from a study of post-analysis software for immune sequencing data (dated by TCRdb to 2014 to 2015). Background for the entire study: Recorded disease courses included relapsing-remitting, secondary progressive and progressive-relapsing multiple sclerosis, with some patients lacking subtype annotation. A subset of samples was prepared in parallel using single-end sample barcoding, then pooled and co-amplified after Illumina adapter ligation. The multiple sclerosis patient repertoires were compared with around ten previously published healthy control repertoires from donors aged about 6 to 25 years.

CDR1 and CDR2 (DFQATT, SNEGSKA) derive from the germline V gene (reference sequence). V is trimmed back by 4 bases and J by 0 bases, and the junction contains 6 bases that no gene match accounts for. From the cysteine through the phenylalanine, the CDR3 covers 16 amino acids. Left in the record is the CDR3 DNA by itself, 48 bases read in frame from the first base. On the study overall, not on this receptor specifically: When samples were clustered directly using the F measure, samples prepared in the same batch co-clustered strongly, which prompted a batch-effect correction. The multiple sclerosis patient group was slightly younger than the control group. Compared with controls, multiple sclerosis patients had significantly lower normalized Chao1 diversity, a finding suggesting substantial peripheral T-cell clonal expansion. Significantly higher frequencies in patients than in controls were found for several TRBV segments, including TRBV5-6, TRBV5-1 and TRBV20-1.

Specimen: blood. Rearrangement joined TRBV20-1 to TRBJ2-2, with TRBD2 matching 9 junction bases. This receptor was taken from a girl aged 2 to 17 with multiple sclerosis. At the DNA level, the sequence is TGCAGTGCTACCCTTAGCGGGGGTTCGAACACCGGGGAGCTGTTTTTT. The translation is CSATLSGGSNTGELFF.